Listed below are T cell receptor beta chains from one sample, sequenced in a study of technical replicates of blood from a few donors. TCRdb keeps only in-frame clones here, not all; method: immunoSEQ multiplex PCR. The table lists 65,000 to 90,000 clones, roughly nine tenths of them singletons. Sequenced: T cells isolated from PBMCs. The source of these receptors is a human donor in good health. The CDR3 runs from the conserved cysteine through the conserved F or W. The D gene is left open where the match is weak. Only part of the rows carry a size: once, few, many, or a class if the clone is expanded.

d_gene	v_gene	j_gene	abundance	CDR3nt	CDR3aa
NA	TRBV6-1	TRBJ2-5	NA	TGTGCCAGCAGCCGGGACTGGAAAAAAGAGACCCAGTACTTC	CASSRDWKKETQYF
TRBD1	TRBV5-4	TRBJ2-5	NA	TGTGCCAGCAGCTCCCCGCAGGGGGAGAGGGAGACCCAGTACTTC	CASSSPQGERETQYF
NA	TRBV5-1	TRBJ1-1	NA	TGCGCCAGCACCCGAACAGGTAGCACTGAAGCTTTCTTT	CASTRTGSTEAFF
NA	TRBV2	TRBJ1-5	NA	TGTGCCAGCAGTGGGGGGCATCAGCCCCAGCATTTT	CASSGGHQPQHF
NA	TRBV11-3	TRBJ2-1	NA	TGTGCCAGCCGGGGGGCTAGGAATGAGCAGTTCTTC	CASRGARNEQFF
TRBD1	TRBV19	TRBJ2-7	NA	TGTGCCAGTAGTGTAGTGCAGGGGGCGAGATACGAGCAGTACTTC	CASSVVQGARYEQYF
TRBD1	TRBV7-9	TRBJ1-1	NA	TGTGCCAGCAGCCCAGCACAGGGGGGTGATACTGAAGCTTTCTTT	CASSPAQGGDTEAFF
NA	TRBV10-2	TRBJ2-7	few	TGCGCCAGCAGTCGGGGCTCCTACGAGCAGTACTTC	CASSRGSYEQYF
NA	TRBV10-1	TRBJ1-5	NA	TGCGCCAGCTCCCTTCGACAGGTCCGAAATCAGCCCCAGCATTTT	CASSLRQVRNQPQHF
TRBD2	TRBV11-3	TRBJ2-7	NA	TGTGCCAGCAGCTCGCGGGGGGGCGAAGATCCCGAGCAGTACTTC	CASSSRGGEDPEQYF
TRBD1	TRBV28	TRBJ2-7	NA	TGTGCCAGCAAGGACAGGGCAACCTACGAGCAGTACTTC	CASKDRATYEQYF
TRBD2	TRBV4-1	TRBJ2-5	NA	TGCGCCAGCAGCCCACGAGATGGCGGGAGTAGAGAGACCCAGTACTTC	CASSPRDGGSRETQYF
NA	TRBV10-3	TRBJ2-7	NA	TGTGCCATCAGGGAGAAGACAGGCCTACTCTACGAGCAGTACTTC	CAIREKTGLLYEQYF
NA	TRBV2	TRBJ1-5	NA	TGTGCCAGCAGTGACAGGGTAGGCAATCAGCCCCAGCATTTT	CASSDRVGNQPQHF
NA	TRBV28	TRBJ2-1	NA	TGTGCCAGCAGGACTAGGGGGCCCTACAATGAGCAGTTCTTC	CASRTRGPYNEQFF